This entry is about one T cell receptor beta chain. Its antigen specificity is not known. No much larger clonotype is one base removed from it; base qualities were not supplied. TCR CDR3 regions were amplified from genomic DNA by multiplex PCR using the deep immunoSEQ assay. Extracted genomic DNA from each cell subset was spread evenly across all wells of several immunoSEQ 96-well plates, with each plate serving as a replicate. Each replicate PCR for sorted subsets received roughly 200 ng genomic DNA, equal to roughly 30,000 T cell genomes. The purified libraries were quantified using a Qubit 3.0 fluorometer, sized with a Bioanalyzer 2100, and then quantified again using the KAPA Library Quantification kit. Every immunoSEQ 96-well plate was sequenced on a separate single-read 150-cycle Illumina NextSeq 550 flow cell. The original methods were these. Because the immunoSEQ output included only junctional sequences and no quality scores, the filtering could not be the same as the filtering used for full-length reads. Sequences were annotated with PyIR, a Python wrapper for IgBLAST v1.9, and V/J genes and CDR3 were assigned using IMGT germline references. Any read was removed if the V/J assignment was weak (E-value above 1e-6), the CDR3 was missing, or the read contained stop codons, out-of-frame junctions, or ambiguous translated residues. V3J clonotypes were defined as sequences sharing the same inferred V gene, J gene, and CDR3 amino acid sequence. The percentage overlap between two repertoires was calculated by dividing the number of shared unique clonotypes by the size of the smaller repertoire. RTK rarefaction, the Chao1 estimator, and Recon v2.1 estimates of unobserved clonotypes were used to assess repertoire richness. Generation probabilities for all TCRbeta clonotypes obtained by the gDNA method from a handful of donors were computed using OLGA. The table comes from immuneACCESS by way of TCRdb, which keeps in-frame sequences with V and J called. Part of the clones is missing from these tables; in studies checked, under half for an unresolved V gene and the rest for unknown reasons. From that table come the V and J calls and clone size; the DNA was used to work out D and trimming. This sample has some 2.1 million clones in its table, and about 95% of those were observed once. 0.9% to 1.4% of the sample lies in the top ten.

The data were taken from a study of shared clonotypes between healthy human individuals (dated by TCRdb to 2020 to 2021). In the study overall: A couple of women and a few men aged 18 to 49 years were included in the cohort. Leukapheresis yielded between about 0.9 and 8.9 billion PBMCs per donor. Libraries were prepared and TCR repertoires were sequenced by different laboratories using diverse techniques, in order to increase sequencing depth and limit assay-specific biases. To estimate repertoire size and how much clonotype sharing occurs between individuals, the study deeply sequenced the blood TCR repertoires of 5 or 6 healthy adults. For each donor, three plates each were used for CD4 naive and CD4 memory, two plates were used for CD8 naive, and one plate was used for CD8 memory. Here is what the overall study found, with its caveats: Because the study included only a small number of donors, the genetic and exposure-history diversity represented was limited. Estimated clonotype richness was generally larger for naive than for memory subsets. Clonotypes shared by all four sorted-subset donors showed higher generation probabilities than non-shared clonotypes. When several donors were compared, the shared fraction of clonotypes was around 5% for naive CD4, around 3.6% for naive CD8, 2.3% for memory CD4, and about 0.36% for memory CD8. Only blood was sampled, and tissue TCR repertoires likely differ from those in blood. Incomplete sequencing was indicated by rarefaction of sorted-subset datasets, despite the large sequencing depth. Based on pairwise subsampling, the degree of clonotype sharing among donors was expected to be affected by sequencing depth.

V is cut by 2 bases and J by 1 base, and the space between the germline ends is 9 bases. For CDR1 and CDR2, the germline V gene (reference sequence) lists SGHNT and YYREEE. The CDR3 measures 14 amino acids from cysteine to phenylalanine. Only the CDR3 DNA is retained, 42 bases long and in frame from the first base. CD8 naive samples consisted of CD45RO-negative cells that were positively selected for CCR7, yielding a CD45RA+CCR7+ population without TemRA cells. Donors were healthy HIV-negative adults with no recently reported acute infections or vaccinations. Only Caucasian adults living in Nashville, Tennessee, USA were represented among the donors. Blood was collected by leukapheresis, and PBMCs were isolated by Ficoll-Histopaque density gradient centrifugation and then cryopreserved in liquid nitrogen vapor phase. Analytical flow cytometry was used to check the purity and quantity of each magnetically sorted T cell population. From each sorted fraction, genomic DNA was isolated and quantified by UV absorbance on a Nanodrop 2000c.

The sample consisted of naive CD8+ T cells sorted from blood. What this sample's cell subset or site label stands for: CD45RA+CCR7+. The sequence joins TRBV5-4 to TRBJ1-1, with no confidently assigned D gene. The receptor's source is a man aged 18 to 35 in good health. The CDR3 sequence is CASSLYEGNTEAFF. The DNA reads as follows: TGTGCCAGCAGCTTATACGAGGGGAACACTGAAGCTTTCTTT.